This entry is about one TCR beta chain. The CDR3 runs to 15 residues. Trimming left V 10 bases short and J 0 bases short, with 15 bases between. Germline assignment: CDR1 MNHNS and CDR2 SASEGT. The sample comes from a study of shared clonotypes between healthy human individuals. As for the study in general: CD8 memory received one plate per donor, CD8 naive two, CD4 memory three and CD4 naive three.

Clones were read by immunoSEQ multiplex PCR, and TCRdb kept only the in-frame ones, dropping some. The sample has more than 2 million clones; 85% to 95% are singletons. The rearrangement joins TRBV6-1 to TRBJ1-4; maybe TRBD1 (5 bases). The specimen sequenced was naive CD4+ T cells sorted from blood. Sample subset: CD45RA+ positively selected. The receptor's source is a man between 18 and 29 years old in good health. The CDR3 spells CATSWGGTTNEKLFF. The CDR3 coding sequence is TGTGCCACGAGTTGGGGCGGTACAACTAATGAAAAACTGTTTTTT.